This T cell receptor (beta chain) is drawn from a study of T cell changes during pregnancy in multiple sclerosis. This clone was seen a single time. TCRdb keeps only in-frame clones here, not all; method: immunoSEQ multiplex PCR. Among tens of thousands of clones listed, roughly 94% were seen once. The clonotype comes from a female donor with multiple sclerosis, enrolled in a pregnancy study. The sequences come from peripheral blood, collected in the third trimester of pregnancy.

The DNA of the CDR3 is TGCGCCAGCAAGAGTGAGGGAAACACTGAAGCTTTCTTT. Protein: CASKSEGNTEAFF. V usage is TRBV5-1 and J usage is TRBJ1-1; no reliable D call. Germline V gene sequence: CDR1 SGHRS, CDR2 YFSETQ. The CDR3 is made up of 13 amino acids. V was pared by 6 bases and J by 2 bases, with 11 bases between.